This TCR beta chain originates from a study of blood T cell repertoires in COVID-19. Authors' processing steps: Nucleated cell counts were estimated from reference gene primer amplification. Profiled with immunoSEQ multiplex PCR; TCRdb holds only in-frame clones, not every one. The V and J calls and clone size are taken from that table; D and trimming were inferred from the DNA. The table lists about 330,000 clones, 87% of them singletons, with roughly a tenth in the top ten. V lost 4 bases and J lost 5; bases outside the gene matches: 7. Germline assignment: CDR1 SGHKS and CDR2 YYEKEE (reference sequence). The CDR3 covers 14 residues. While infection was still active, Seattle patients were enrolled and then followed longitudinally.

The J gene is TRBJ2-7, the V gene TRBV5-5, with TRBD1 matching over 9 bases. The source material was peripheral blood. This TCR came from a man aged 25 to 45 with COVID-19, enrolled during active disease. CDR3 sequence (DNA): TGTGCCAGCAGCCTCGGGACAGGGAAGGACGAGCAGTACTTC. Encoded protein: CASSLGTGKDEQYF. The full variable domain, rest sourced from reference TRBV5-5 and TRBJ2-7, is DAGVTQSPTHLIKTRGQQVTLRCSPISGHKSVSWYQQVLGQGPQFIFQYYEKEERGRGNFPDRFSARQFPNYSSELNVNALLLGDSALYLCASSLGTGKDEQYFGPGTRLTVT.